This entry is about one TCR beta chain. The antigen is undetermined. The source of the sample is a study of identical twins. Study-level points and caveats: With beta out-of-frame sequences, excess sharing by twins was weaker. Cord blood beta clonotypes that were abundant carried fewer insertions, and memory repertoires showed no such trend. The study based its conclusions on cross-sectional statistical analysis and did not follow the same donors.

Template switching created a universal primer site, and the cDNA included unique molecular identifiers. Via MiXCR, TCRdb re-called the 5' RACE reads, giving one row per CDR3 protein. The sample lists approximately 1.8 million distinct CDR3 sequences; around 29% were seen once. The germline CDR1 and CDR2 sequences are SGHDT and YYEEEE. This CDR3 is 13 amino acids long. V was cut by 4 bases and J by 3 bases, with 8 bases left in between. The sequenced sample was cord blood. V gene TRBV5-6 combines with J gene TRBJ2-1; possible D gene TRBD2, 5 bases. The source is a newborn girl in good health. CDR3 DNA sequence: TGTGCCAGCAGCACCGACTACTACAATGAGCAGTTCTTC. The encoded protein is CASSTDYYNEQFF.